This TCR beta chain derives from a study of CD8 T cells in ankylosing spondylitis. The CDR3 totals 13 residues. Germline CDR1 reads MNHNS; CDR2 reads SASEGT. With 8 bases clipped from V and 4 bases from J, the junction kept 5 bases outside the gene matches. Making use of molecular barcodes, quantitative 5'-RACE generated TCR beta libraries. TCRdb independently ran MiXCR on the 5' RACE reads; one entry per CDR3 protein. The sample holds about 150,000 distinct CDR3 sequences; approximately 7.3% are singletons and the top ten take roughly 12%. A note on this clonotype: Its specificity is unknown.

General study results and limits: There was a TCR beta motif, made of several highly homologous variants, that appeared characteristic of ankylosing spondylitis blood. Some of the motif variants had earlier been found in reactive arthritis patients' fluid and blood.

V is TRBV6-1 and J is TRBJ1-5; 7 bases are shared with TRBD1. Sequencing input: blood, either unsorted or a sorted T cell fraction (not recorded which). The receptor comes from a female donor with ankylosing spondylitis or in good health (not recorded which). The DNA for the CDR3 is TGTGCCAGCGGGGGACAGTTAAATCAGCCCCAGCATTTT. Protein sequence: CASGGQLNQPQHF.